The TCR beta chain described here comes from a study of T cell changes during pregnancy in multiple sclerosis. Here immunoSEQ multiplex PCR was the method, and the copy in TCRdb shows in-frame clones only, minus some. The sample consists of 45,000 to 65,000 clones, 90% to 95% of them appearing once. With V trimmed by 1 base and J by 10 bases, 9 bases remained unmatched. There are 15 residues in the CDR3. The germline V gene has CDR1 SGHVS and CDR2 FQNEAQ. The chain recombines TRBV7-8 with TRBJ2-3, with 9 bases fitting TRBD2. This clonotype was obtained from a female donor with multiple sclerosis, enrolled in a pregnancy study. The sequencing used CD8+ T cells from peripheral blood mononuclear cells, collected in the third trimester of pregnancy. CDR3 amino acids: CASSLGPGLAPSQYF. The CDR3, as DNA: TGTGCCAGCAGCTTAGGGCCGGGACTAGCCCCCTCGCAGTATTTT.